The TCR beta chain under discussion was sequenced for a study of blood T cell repertoires in COVID-19. Study summary: Material from acute and convalescent COVID-19 was sourced from the United States, Italy and Spain.

This CDR3 is built from 15 residues. V lost 10 bases to trimming and J lost 4 bases; unmatched junction nucleotides: 9. Germline V gene data show CDR1 as SEHNR and CDR2 as FQNEAQ (reference sequence). Assay used: immunoSEQ multiplex PCR; TCRdb lists only in-frame clones, some missing. This sample carries about 180,000 clones, about nine tenths of them seen once, and the ten largest clones take around 1.9%. The gene calls are TRBV7-9 and TRBJ1-6, with TRBD1 identical over 8 bases. The source of this sequence is a young man who had recovered from COVID-19. Sequencing was done on a sample of peripheral blood. The CDR3 spells CATEPGQDYNSPLHF. CDR3 sequence (DNA): TGTGCCACCGAACCGGGACAGGATTATAATTCACCCCTCCACTTT.